The T cell receptor (beta chain) described here comes from a study of human T cells and chemical hapten exposure. This CDR3 contains 14 residues. Germline assignment: CDR1 ENHRY and CDR2 SYGVKD. The germline V and J ends were trimmed by 4 bases and 5 bases, with 15 bases remaining between them. MiXCR, run by TCRdb on the RACE reads, gives a single entry per CDR3 protein. Altogether around 99,000 distinct CDR3 sequences are present, around 12% being singletons, with the ten largest covering roughly 2%. Time point in this sample: patch test 1, 2 weeks after DPC sensitization. Treatment of the sample: therapeutic diphenylcyclopropenone sensitization with weekly scalp DPC.

The source is a woman in her 40s with alopecia areata. Some clones in this sample may be carry-over from other donors' samples. V gene TRBV10-3 combines with J gene TRBJ2-7, with D possibly called TRBD1 or TRBD2 (5 bases each). Here the sequenced sample was whole blood, taken in connection with sensitization to the hapten diphenylcyclopropenone (DPC). In nucleotides, the CDR3 is TGTGCCATCAGTGCATCGGGGACGAGCAACGAGCAGTACTTC. The encoded protein is CAISASGTSNEQYF.